The 32 T cell receptor beta chains below all came from one sample that was sequenced in a study of T cells in localized non-small cell lung cancer. Assay used: immunoSEQ multiplex PCR; TCRdb lists only in-frame clones, some missing. The sample carries about 70,000 clones, roughly nine tenths recorded once. The material sequenced was peripheral blood, taken before any cancer treatment. The receptors were sampled from a male donor aged 60 or older with stage III squamous cell lung carcinoma.

The chain uses TRBV19 and TRBJ2-1, with D hard to call. The CDR3 has 13 residues. Trimming cost V 5 bases and J 4 bases, with 9 bases left between them. Per the germline V gene, CDR1 is LNHDA and CDR2 is SQIVND (reference sequence). The CDR3 DNA reads TGTGCCAGTAGTCCGATGGGTTACAATGAGCAGTTCTTC. Protein product: CASSPMGYNEQFF. The complete variable domain, with remaining parts taken from reference TRBV19 and TRBJ2-1, reads DGGITQSPKYLFRKEGQNVTLSCEQNLNHDAMYWYRQDPGQGLRLIYYSQIVNDFQKGDIAEGYSVSREKKESFPLTVTSAQKNPTAFYLCASSPMGYNEQFFGPGTRLTVL.

This clone is large in the sample. The chain recombines TRBV15 with TRBJ2-5; D is uncertain. The germline V gene has CDR1 LNHNV and CDR2 YYDKDF (reference sequence). Between the trimmed V and J ends, which lost 4 bases and 5 bases, there was a span of 11 bases. This CDR3 is built from 13 residues. For the CDR3, the DNA is TGTGCCACCAGCATTATAGCTGGGGAGACCCAGTACTTC. Its translation: CATSIIAGETQYF.

V and J are TRBV5-4 and TRBJ1-2; D may be TRBD1 (6 bases). Germline loops: CDR1 SGHNT, CDR2 YYREEE (reference sequence). Trimming took 0 bases from V and 8 from J, leaving 14 bases between them. The CDR3 covers 14 residues. The CDR3 DNA sequence: TGTGCCAGCAGCTTGGGACAGGCCGTTAGAGGCTACACCTTC. It is translated as CASSLGQAVRGYTF.

The chain is built from TRBV6-5 and TRBJ2-2; D is ambiguous. The CDR3 is 13 residues long. CDR1 is MNHEY, CDR2 SVGAGI, per germline. V was cut by 2 bases and J by 3 bases, with 4 bases left in between. DNA for the CDR3: TGTGCCAGCAGTTACCAGGACACCGGGGAGCTGTTTTTT. Protein sequence: CASSYQDTGELFF.

The CDR3 here is CASSPTGGREQYF. As DNA, the CDR3 is TGTGCCAGCTCACCGACAGGGGGCCGGGAGCAGTACTTC. The chain uses TRBV18 and TRBJ2-7; 10 bases fit TRBD1. The ends lost 3 bases at V and 7 bases at J; junction bases unmatched: 3. The CDR3 sequence is 13 residues long. Germline values: CDR1 KGHSH, CDR2 LQKENI. Full variable domain (outside the CDR3, taken from reference TRBV18 and TRBJ2-7): NAGVMQNPRHLVRRRGQEARLRCSPMKGHSHVYWYRQLPEEGLKFMVYLQKENIIDESGMPKERFSAEFPKEGPSILRIQQVVRGDSAAYFCASSPTGGREQYFGPGTRLTVT.

The V gene is TRBV4-2, the J gene TRBJ2-1; D is possibly TRBD2 (5 bases). The CDR3 spans 16 residues. CDR1 and CDR2 from the germline V gene are LGHNA and YNFKEQ. V gave up 1 base and J gave up 8 bases, with 18 bases separating them. CDR3 nucleotides: TGTGCCAGCAGCCAAGGACTTTCCCTTGAGGGCGATGAGCAGTTCTTC. This translates into CASSQGLSLEGDEQFF.

The chain couples TRBV2 to TRBJ1-4; D may be TRBD1 (5 bases). The CDR3 is made up of 14 amino acids. The V end lost 4 bases, the J end lost 4 bases, and 10 bases lay between the germline ends. Germline V gene data show CDR1 as SNHLY and CDR2 as FYNNEI. CDR3 region: CASSVRGFNEKLFF. For the CDR3, the DNA is TGTGCCAGCAGTGTCCGGGGCTTTAATGAAAAACTGTTTTTT.

The V and J genes are TRBV6-1 and TRBJ2-1; D is unclear. The CDR3 sequence is 12 residues long. CDR1 MNHNS and CDR2 SASEGT come from the germline V gene. The V end lost 3 bases, the J end lost 12 bases, and 12 bases lay between the germline ends. DNA of the CDR3: TGTGCCAGCAGTGATAATCCAGTAGGGCAGTTCTTC. Amino acid sequence: CASSDNPVGQFF.

V and J are TRBV10-2 and TRBJ2-1; 10 nucleotides line up with TRBD1. V was clipped by 5 bases and J by 8 bases; unmatched bases: 9. The germline gives CDR1 WSHSY, CDR2 SAAADI. The CDR3 contains 15 residues. CDR3 loop: CASSPRTGGADEQFF. The CDR3 DNA reads as TGCGCCAGCAGTCCAAGGACAGGGGGAGCGGATGAGCAGTTCTTC.

The rearrangement uses TRBV18 and TRBJ2-2; D is perhaps TRBD2 (7 bases). The CDR3 sequence is 15 residues long. From germline, CDR1 is KGHSH and CDR2 LQKENI. Trimming stripped 1 base from V and 6 bases from J, with 12 bases between. CDR3 in DNA: TGTGCCAGCTCACCACTACAGGGAGGGTCCGGGGAGCTGTTTTTT. Protein: CASSPLQGGSGELFF.

The chain is built from TRBV9 and TRBJ2-6; weak D call: TRBD1 (6 bases). From germline, CDR1 is SGDLS and CDR2 YYNGEE. The germline V and J ends were trimmed by 4 bases and 4 bases, with 15 bases remaining between them. The CDR3 covers 16 residues. DNA for the CDR3: TGTGCCAGCAGCCCAAACGCAGGGGTCGGGGCCAACGTCCTGACTTTC. Protein product: CASSPNAGVGANVLTF.

The rearrangement uses TRBV25-1 and TRBJ1-4; TRBD1 might be the D (6 bases). CDR1 MGHDK and CDR2 SYGVNS come from the germline V gene. Deletions cut 4 bases from V and 7 bases from J, with 19 bases between. CDR3 length: 16 amino acids. CDR3 loop: CASSGFRTVSSEKLFF. The CDR3 bases are TGTGCCAGCAGTGGATTCAGGACAGTATCGAGTGAAAAACTGTTTTTT.

V and J are TRBV5-1 and TRBJ1-4, with a possible D match to TRBD1 (6 bases). Trimming took 1 base from V and 0 from J, leaving 10 bases between them. CDR1 and CDR2 from the germline V gene are SGHRS and YFSETQ. There are 16 residues in the CDR3. This CDR3 is CASSLQGPTTNEKLFF. CDR3 coding DNA: TGCGCCAGCAGCTTGCAGGGGCCCACAACTAATGAAAAACTGTTTTTT.

This chain joins TRBV18 and TRBJ2-7, with 11 bases identical to TRBD1. With 2 bases clipped from V and 6 bases from J, the junction kept 6 bases outside the gene matches. Germline loops: CDR1 KGHSH, CDR2 LQKENI. The length of the CDR3 is 15 residues. Here the CDR3 DNA reads TGTGCCAGCTCACCAATCACCGGGACAGGGGGCGAGCAGTACGTC. It codes for CASSPITGTGGEQYV.

The chain combines TRBV5-6 with TRBJ2-5; D is uncertain. CDR1 SGHDT and CDR2 YYEEEE come from the germline V gene. This CDR3 region has 17 residues. Trimming took 4 bases from V and 1 from J, leaving 20 bases between them. The DNA of the CDR3 is TGTGCCAGCAGCCCGAGAAGTTTGCCAAGACCCCAAGAGACCCAGTACTTC. This codes for CASSPRSLPRPQETQYF.

The genes are TRBV19 and TRBJ1-4; TRBD1 agrees at 8 bases. From germline, CDR1 is LNHDA and CDR2 SQIVND (reference sequence). V lost 10 bases to trimming and J lost 3 bases; unmatched junction nucleotides: 7. The CDR3 runs 14 residues. CDR3 DNA sequence: TGTGCCACAAAATTGACAGGGGCTAATGAAAAACTGTTTTTT. It yields the protein CATKLTGANEKLFF.

Of note for this clone: At the DNA level, this CDR3 is encoded by other sequences in the same sample as well. V usage is TRBV5-1 and J usage is TRBJ2-2; no firm D call. V gave up 0 bases and J gave up 1 base, with 4 bases separating them. CDR1 is SGHRS, CDR2 YFSETQ, per germline. This CDR3 has 14 amino acids. The CDR3 DNA reads TGCGCCAGCAGCTTGGGTGGGAACACCGGGGAGCTGTTTTTT. This encodes CASSLGGNTGELFF.

This chain joins TRBV5-4 and TRBJ2-5; 14 bases map to TRBD2. V lost 4 bases, J lost 2 bases, and 4 bases stayed unmatched. The germline V gene has CDR1 SGHNT and CDR2 YYREEE (reference sequence). This CDR3 contains 16 residues. In DNA form, the CDR3 reads TGTGCCAGCAGCCTCGGACTAGCGGGGGGACAAGAGACCCAGTACTTC. It translates to CASSLGLAGGQETQYF.

This sequence joins TRBV2 and TRBJ1-1; tentative D call: TRBD1 (5 bases). Germline V gene lookup returns CDR1 SNHLY and CDR2 FYNNEI. The CDR3 spans 14 residues. The germline V and J ends were trimmed by 3 bases and 1 base, with 9 bases remaining between them. CDR3 amino acids: CASSEGRKNTEAFF. CDR3 nucleotide sequence: TGTGCCAGCAGTGAGGGGCGAAAGAACACTGAAGCTTTCTTT.

In this sample, this clone turned up a few times. The chain uses TRBV6-1 and TRBJ2-2; no definite D call. V shed 8 bases and J shed 6 bases, with 19 bases lying between them. Germline assignment: CDR1 MNHNS and CDR2 SASEGT. CDR3 length: 15 amino acids. CDR3 sequence: CASLIHGPRAGELFF. In nucleotides, the CDR3 is TGTGCCAGCCTTATACACGGCCCAAGGGCCGGGGAGCTGTTTTTT.

The chain combines TRBV30 with TRBJ2-7, with TRBD2 identical over 8 bases. The CDR3 is made up of 14 amino acids. Germline trimming cut 0 bases from V and 2 bases from J; bases unmatched to any gene: 3. Germline loops: CDR1 GTSNPN, CDR2 SVGIG (reference sequence). The CDR3 spells CAWSVRGAPYEQYF. Written as DNA, the CDR3 is TGTGCCTGGAGTGTGCGGGGGGCCCCCTACGAGCAGTACTTC.

The rearrangement links TRBV7-2 to TRBJ1-4, with a weak D call TRBD1 (5 bases). The CDR3 loop spans 15 amino acids. Trimming cost V 1 base and J 8 bases, with 14 bases left between them. The germline V gene encodes CDR1 SGHTA and CDR2 FQGNSA. DNA of the CDR3: TGTGCCAGCAGCTTAGAATCGGGGGTTGGGGAAAAACTGTTTTTT. It specifies CASSLESGVGEKLFF.

There are a few counts of this clone. This chain uses TRBV9 with TRBJ1-3; D is undetermined. The CDR3 loop spans 15 amino acids. Germline V CDR1 and CDR2: SGDLS, YYNGEE. The germline V and J ends were trimmed by 2 bases and 0 bases, with 9 bases remaining between them. In DNA, the CDR3 is TGTGCCAGCAGCGTTTCAGGCGCCTCTGGAAACACCATATATTTT. Translation: CASSVSGASGNTIYF.

V gene TRBV30 combines with J gene TRBJ1-1; weak D call: TRBD1 (6 bases). Germline CDR1 is GTSNPN and CDR2 is SVGIG (reference sequence). Trimming removed 4 bases from V and 8 bases from J, with 14 bases in between. The CDR3 covers 12 residues. In DNA, the CDR3 is TGTGCCTGGATTTGGTTGGACAGAGAAGCTTTCTTT. Translation gives CAWIWLDREAFF.

The rearrangement joins TRBV27 to TRBJ2-3; TRBD2 matches 8 bases. CDR1 and CDR2 from the germline V gene are MNHEY and SMNVEV (reference sequence). CDR3 size: 16 residues. V shed 5 bases and J 4 bases; nucleotides not matched to a gene: 11. CDR3 sequence: CASSLRRRGGPDTQYF. The CDR3 DNA reads TGTGCCAGCAGTCTCCGACGCCGGGGGGGCCCAGATACGCAGTATTTT.

The V gene is TRBV19, the J gene TRBJ2-2; the D is unclear. CDR3 length: 14 residues. Germline V gene sequence: CDR1 LNHDA, CDR2 SQIVND (reference sequence). Trimming removed 3 bases from V and 1 base from J, with 6 bases in between. This chain's CDR3 is CASSIQQNTGELFF. The CDR3 bases are TGTGCCAGTAGTATCCAGCAGAACACCGGGGAGCTGTTTTTT.

This clone was seen only once. This chain links TRBV6-5 with TRBJ2-2, with 8 bases that match TRBD1. Germline CDR1 and CDR2: MNHEY and SVGAGI. Losses at the gene ends were 4 bases for V and 4 bases for J; bases not matched to a gene: 5. This CDR3 contains 15 residues. Written as DNA, the CDR3 is TGTGCCAGCAGTTCGGACAGGGTGGGCACCGGGGAGCTGTTTTTT. Its translation is CASSSDRVGTGELFF.

The V gene is TRBV19, the J gene TRBJ2-3; 8 nucleotides line up with TRBD1. CDR1 is LNHDA and CDR2 is SQIVND in the germline V gene (reference sequence). Germline trimming cut 5 bases from V and 6 bases from J; bases unmatched to any gene: 10. The CDR3 is 15 amino acids. The CDR3 loop is CASSARDRPRDTQYF. CDR3 sequence (DNA): TGTGCCAGTAGTGCCCGGGACAGGCCCAGGGATACGCAGTATTTT. Combining the CDR3 with reference TRBV19 and TRBJ2-3 gives the whole variable domain DGGITQSPKYLFRKEGQNVTLSCEQNLNHDAMYWYRQDPGQGLRLIYYSQIVNDFQKGDIAEGYSVSREKKESFPLTVTSAQKNPTAFYLCASSARDRPRDTQYFGPGTRLTVL.

V usage is TRBV27 and J usage is TRBJ1-5; 11 bases are a match to TRBD1. This CDR3 is built from 13 residues. Germline values: CDR1 MNHEY, CDR2 SMNVEV (reference sequence). Trimming at V came to 6 bases and at J to 7 bases, leaving 2 bases not matched to a gene. The CDR3 here is CASRGQGDQPQHF. CDR3 in DNA: TGTGCCAGCAGGGGACAGGGGGACCAGCCCCAGCATTTT.

This clone turned up a few times. This chain links TRBV11-1 with TRBJ1-1; D is undetermined. The CDR3 contains 14 residues. Germline lookup yields CDR1 SGHAT and CDR2 FQDESV (reference sequence). Trimming pared 5 bases from V and 4 bases from J, leaving 14 bases between. Here the CDR3 reads CASSPAAVGTEAFF. Here the CDR3 DNA reads TGTGCCAGCAGCCCTGCCGCTGTGGGCACTGAAGCTTTCTTT.

This sequence joins TRBV7-2 and TRBJ2-1; the match to TRBD2 covers 10 bases. Per germline, CDR1 SGHTA and CDR2 FQGNSA. The ends lost 6 bases at V and 9 bases at J; junction bases unmatched: 14. This CDR3 has 16 amino acids. CDR3 DNA sequence: TGTGCCAGCAGTCATCGGAGTAGCGGGGGGATGGGTGAGCAGTTCTTC. It specifies CASSHRSSGGMGEQFF.

This clone was detected only once. The chain joins TRBV7-2 to TRBJ2-6; a weak D match, TRBD2 (6 bases). The CDR3 sequence is 15 residues long. Per germline, CDR1 SGHTA and CDR2 FQGNSA. With 0 bases removed from V and 3 bases from J, the gap between germline ends came to 6 bases. CDR3 nucleotide sequence: TGTGCCAGCAGCTTAGCGGGGGGTGGGGCCAACGTCCTGACTTTC. Residues: CASSLAGGGANVLTF.